The sequence of this T cell receptor beta chain was determined in a study of blood T cells in healthy people across ages. Together with a sample-barcoded 5' primer, a J-beta primer mix was included in a second PCR lasting about 7 to 11 cycles. Each sample yielded at least 2.5 million CDR3-containing paired-end reads. TCRdb analysed the 5' RACE reads with MiXCR anew, one entry per CDR3 protein. This sample carries 550,000 to 700,000 distinct CDR3 sequences, 25% to 30% of them seen once, and the ten largest clones take 18%. The V end lost 7 bases, the J end lost 2 bases, and 16 bases lay between the germline ends. This CDR3 comprises 15 residues. Germline V CDR1 and CDR2: SGDLS, YYNGEE.

The chain joins TRBV9 to TRBJ2-1, with D possibly TRBD1 on 6 matching bases. This sequence originates from a woman in her sixties or seventies in good health. The sample comprised blood. In DNA form, the CDR3 reads TGTGCCAGCGGCTTAACAGGGCTTCCCTACAATGAGCAGTTCTTC. Translated: CASGLTGLPYNEQFF.